These 9 T cell receptor beta chains share one sample of origin, sequenced in a study of molecular identifiers for immune sequencing clone quantification. TCRdb reanalysed the PCR reads using MiXCR and keeps one entry per CDR3 protein. The data show approximately 630,000 distinct CDR3 sequences, roughly 25% seen once. Sequenced input: naive CD8+ T cells from blood, with Jurkat cell RNA spiked in. Subset specified: FACS-sorted CD8+CD4-CCR7+CD45RA+ naive T cells. Receptors were obtained from a human donor in good health. Some libraries in this study had Jurkat cell RNA spiked in.

This clonotype was seen a few times. This sequence joins TRBV10-3 and TRBJ1-2, with D unresolved. Germline V CDR1 and CDR2: ENHRY, SYGVKD. There are 13 residues in the CDR3. With 3 bases removed from V and 4 bases from J, the gap between germline ends came to 9 bases. CDR3 protein: CAISDSYRYGYTF. CDR3 nucleotide sequence: TGTGCCATCAGTGATTCCTACCGCTATGGCTACACCTTC.

On this clonotype: This may stem from a read error, because a much larger clone lies one nucleotide away. The gene calls are TRBV4-3 and TRBJ2-5, with D unresolved. Trimming left V 5 bases short and J 4 bases short, with 14 bases between. The V gene's germline CDR1 is LGHNA and CDR2 YSLEER. The CDR3 sequence is 14 residues long. The CDR3 sequence is CASSSTANLETQYF. CDR3 DNA: TGCGCCAGCAGCAGTACAGCGAACCTAGAGACCCAGTACTTC.

This clonotype was counted between two and nine times. This chain links TRBV4-3 with TRBJ2-2; no clear D. Germline lookup yields CDR1 LGHNA and CDR2 YSLEER. The CDR3 totals 12 residues. V shed 2 bases and J shed 8 bases, with 6 bases lying between them. This chain's CDR3 is CASSQLLGELFF. For the CDR3, the DNA is TGCGCCAGCAGCCAACTACTGGGGGAGCTGTTTTTT.

This clonotype was detected once. The chain uses TRBV9 and TRBJ2-1, with TRBD2 matching over 7 bases. The CDR3 consists of 17 residues. Germline lookup yields CDR1 SGDLS and CDR2 YYNGEE. V was pared by 3 bases and J by 7 bases, with 16 bases of the junction left unmatched. This CDR3 is CASSEGILAEWRNEQFF. The CDR3 nucleotides read TGTGCCAGCAGCGAGGGGATTCTAGCGGAGTGGCGGAATGAGCAGTTCTTC.

The V call is TRBV4-3, the J call TRBJ2-2; TRBD1 matches 7 bases. V shed 0 bases, J shed 3 bases, and the junction held 7 bases outside the gene matches. CDR3 length equals 17 residues. Germline V gene sequence: CDR1 LGHNA, CDR2 YSLEER. CDR3: CASSQDWVGGDTGELFF. DNA of the CDR3: TGCGCCAGCAGCCAAGATTGGGTAGGGGGCGACACCGGGGAGCTGTTTTTT.

This clonotype has at least ten counts. The chain is built from TRBV29-1 and TRBJ1-2, with 10 bases matching TRBD1. Germline V gene data show CDR1 as SQVTM and CDR2 as ANQGSEA. V lost 7 bases and J lost 3; bases outside the gene matches: 8. The CDR3 loop spans 14 amino acids. The CDR3 nucleotides read TGCAGCGCCCTAGGGACAGGGGCCGACTATGGCTACACCTTC. Protein sequence: CSALGTGADYGYTF.

The V gene is TRBV19, the J gene TRBJ1-1; D is unresolved. The CDR3 runs to 13 residues. From germline, CDR1 is LNHDA and CDR2 SQIVND (reference sequence). The V gene lost 10 bases and the J gene lost 2 bases, with 14 bases spanning the gap. The CDR3 DNA is TGTGCCACAGAATGGGGAAGTAACACTGAAGCTTTCTTT. It is translated as CATEWGSNTEAFF.

The J gene is TRBJ2-7, the V gene TRBV27; tentative D call: TRBD1 (5 bases). The CDR3 contains 16 residues. The V end lost 3 bases, the J end lost 3 bases, and 18 bases lay between the germline ends. The germline V gene has CDR1 MNHEY and CDR2 SMNVEV (reference sequence). The CDR3 DNA reads as TGTGCCAGCAGTTTCGGCAGGGCCCTAGGGATCTACGAGCAGTACTTC. Translating it yields CASSFGRALGIYEQYF.

The chain recombines TRBV4-3 with TRBJ1-3, with D tentatively TRBD1 (6 bases). The V end was cut by 0 bases, the J end by 0 bases, with 9 bases between. There are 16 residues in the CDR3. Germline V CDR1 and CDR2: LGHNA, YSLEER. Written as DNA, the CDR3 is TGCGCCAGCAGCCAAGAATGGGGGCGCTCTGGAAACACCATATATTTT. Protein: CASSQEWGRSGNTIYF.